This is a list of T cell receptor beta chains from one sample in a study of cytomegalovirus exposure and HLA in healthy donors. Sequencing was performed with immunoSEQ multiplex PCR; in TCRdb, only in-frame clones are kept and a portion is missing. The data contain 85,000 to 120,000 clones, about nine tenths of them singletons. Specimen: PBMCs. These receptors all stem from a woman aged 18-29 years in good health and CMV-seropositive. CDR3s include the opening cysteine and the closing phenylalanine or tryptophan. Only some rows state a clone size, as once, few, many or a class for expanded clones.

TRBV6-4	-	TRBJ2-1	CASSEGTSGGVNEQFF
TRBV29-1	-	TRBJ1-1	CSAKGAVAEAFF
TRBV27	-	TRBJ1-6	CASTRGQGITYNSPLHF
TRBV6-5	-	TRBJ1-5	CASSYGPGGNQPQHF
TRBV19	-	TRBJ2-1	CATQSRRGEDEQFF
TRBV19	-	TRBJ1-1	CASRTQGGTEAFF
TRBV15	-	TRBJ2-7	CATSRVPGLADYEQYF
TRBV2	-	TRBJ1-2	CASIFGMGQGTSLSGYTF
TRBV25-1	-	TRBJ1-4	CASSDFSGTTFNEKLFF
TRBV28	-	TRBJ2-5	CASSHRTSGGSQETQYF
TRBV19	-	TRBJ1-6	CASSVGTDASPLHF
TRBV20-1	-	TRBJ2-3	CSARSSDTQYF
TRBV19	once	TRBJ2-6	CASSIGARGSGANVLTF
TRBV5-5	-	TRBJ1-2	CASSLEGQGVYGYTF
TRBV29-1	-	TRBJ2-5	CSVEYGEGETQYF
TRBV6-6	-	TRBJ1-6	CASTSNYNSPLHF
TRBV19	-	TRBJ2-7	CASSSGGFSYEQYF
TRBV7-2	-	TRBJ2-2	CASSLGLAGRTNTGELFF
TRBV23-1	-	TRBJ1-5	CASSQSVGLGQAQIRQPQHF
TRBV28	-	TRBJ1-1	CASIYRGMNTEAFF
TRBV7-8	-	TRBJ1-5	CASSSQGGHQPQHF
TRBV4-1	-	TRBJ2-6	CASSQVRGASGANVLTF
TRBV4-1	-	TRBJ1-6	CASSQRDSSSYNSPLHF
TRBV7-3	-	TRBJ2-3	CASSLKGSGPSTDTQYF
TRBV2	-	TRBJ1-2	CASRDLGQGVGDYGYTF
TRBV29-1	-	TRBJ1-5	CSVRQGEGQPQHF
TRBV10-1	-	TRBJ1-6	CASSDTGENSPLHF